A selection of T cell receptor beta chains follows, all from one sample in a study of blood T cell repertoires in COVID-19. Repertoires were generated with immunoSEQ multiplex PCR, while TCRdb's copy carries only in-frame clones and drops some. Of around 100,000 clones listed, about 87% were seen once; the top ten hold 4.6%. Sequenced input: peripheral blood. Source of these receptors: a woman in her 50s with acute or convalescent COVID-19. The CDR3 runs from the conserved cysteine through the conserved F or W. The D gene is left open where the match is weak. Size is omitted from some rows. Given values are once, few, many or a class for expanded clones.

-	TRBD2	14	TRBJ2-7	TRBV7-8	CASRPASGPYEQYF	TGTGCCAGCAGACCGGCTAGCGGACCCTACGAGCAGTACTTC
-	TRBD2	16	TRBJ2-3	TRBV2	CASKEFGGAPTDTQYF	TGTGCCAGCAAAGAGTTCGGGGGGGCCCCCACAGATACGCAGTATTTT
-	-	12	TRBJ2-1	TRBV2	CASKPGGPEQFF	TGTGCCAGCAAGCCGGGGGGCCCCGAGCAGTTCTTC
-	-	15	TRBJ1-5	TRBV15	CATSRESSGSQPQHF	TGTGCCACCAGCAGAGAGTCGTCGGGGTCTCAGCCCCAGCATTTT
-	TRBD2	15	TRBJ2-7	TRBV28	CASSMSGEINYEQYF	TGTGCCAGCAGCATGAGCGGGGAGATAAACTACGAGCAGTACTTC
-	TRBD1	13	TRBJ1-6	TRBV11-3	CASSRTGEGPLHF	TGTGCCAGCAGCCGGACAGGAGAAGGGCCCCTCCACTTT
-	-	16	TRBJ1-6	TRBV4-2	CASSPEGRAGLSPLHF	TGTGCCAGCAGCCCAGAAGGCCGAGCAGGGCTTTCACCCCTCCACTTT
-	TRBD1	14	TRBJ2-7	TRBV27	CASSPLTGSYEQYF	TGTGCCAGCAGTCCGCTGACAGGGTCCTACGAGCAGTACTTC
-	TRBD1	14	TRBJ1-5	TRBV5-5	CASSKGQVNQPQHF	TGTGCCAGCAGCAAGGGACAGGTCAATCAGCCCCAGCATTTT
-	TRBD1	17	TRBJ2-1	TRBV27	CASSNRGLISSYNEQFF	TGTGCCAGCAGTAACAGGGGGCTAATTAGCTCCTACAATGAGCAGTTCTTC
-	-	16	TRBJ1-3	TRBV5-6	CASSLGDALTGNTIYF	TGTGCCAGCAGCTTGGGAGACGCACTAACCGGGAACACCATATATTTT
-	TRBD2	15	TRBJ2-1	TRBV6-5	CASSYIGGRGDEQFF	TGTGCCAGCAGTTACATTGGCGGGAGAGGAGATGAGCAGTTCTTC
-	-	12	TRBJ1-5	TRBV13	CASSSGSQPQHF	TGTGCCAGCAGCTCAGGCAGTCAGCCCCAGCATTTT
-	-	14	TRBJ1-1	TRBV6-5	CASSYWGQQTEAFF	TGTGCCAGCAGTTATTGGGGGCAACAAACTGAAGCTTTCTTT
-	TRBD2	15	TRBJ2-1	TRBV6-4	CASSVLAGDYNEQFF	TGTGCCAGCAGTGTACTAGCGGGAGACTACAATGAGCAGTTCTTC
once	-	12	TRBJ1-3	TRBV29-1	CSVTRGSDTIYF	TGCAGCGTGACCAGGGGTAGCGACACCATATATTTT
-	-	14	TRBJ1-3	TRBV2	CASSNPLRRNTIYF	TGTGCCAGCAGTAACCCCCTCAGAAGAAACACCATATATTTT
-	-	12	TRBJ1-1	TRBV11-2	CASSLGLVGAFF	TGTGCCAGCAGCCTCGGACTGGTTGGGGCTTTCTTT
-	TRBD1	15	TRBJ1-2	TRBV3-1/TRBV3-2	CASSRPGTGAGGYTF	TGTGCCAGCAGCCGCCCTGGGACAGGGGCTGGTGGCTACACCTTC
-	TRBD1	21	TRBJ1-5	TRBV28	CASSSWLIINRDRQPRTPQHF	TGTGCCAGCAGTTCATGGCTAATAATCAATCGGGACAGGCAACCAAGGACGCCCCAGCATTTT
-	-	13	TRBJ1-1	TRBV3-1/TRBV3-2	CASSQTDRTEAFF	TGTGCCAGCAGCCAAACCGACAGAACTGAAGCTTTCTTT
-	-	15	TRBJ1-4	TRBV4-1	CASSLLAATNEKLFF	TGCGCCAGCAGCCTTCTAGCTGCAACTAATGAAAAACTGTTTTTT
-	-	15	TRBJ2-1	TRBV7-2	CASSRWAGSYNEQFF	TGTGCCAGCAGCCGGTGGGCGGGAAGTTACAATGAGCAGTTCTTC
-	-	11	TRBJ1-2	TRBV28	CASSTGLGYTF	TGTGCCAGCAGTACAGGGCTGGGCTACACCTTC
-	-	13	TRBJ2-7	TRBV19	CASSRTNLYEQYF	TGTGCCAGTAGTCGGACAAATCTTTACGAGCAGTACTTC
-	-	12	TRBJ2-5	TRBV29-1	CSGGQFGETQYF	TGCAGCGGCGGACAGTTCGGAGAGACCCAGTACTTC
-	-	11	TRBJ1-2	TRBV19	CATRTGGMHTF	TGTGCCACTAGGACTGGCGGTATGCACACCTTC
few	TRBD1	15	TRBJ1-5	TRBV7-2	CASSTRQGSNQPQHF	TGTGCCAGCAGCACCAGACAGGGGAGCAATCAGCCCCAGCATTTT
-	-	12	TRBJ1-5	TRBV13	CASSVQNQPQHF	TGTGCCAGCAGCGTGCAGAATCAGCCCCAGCATTTT
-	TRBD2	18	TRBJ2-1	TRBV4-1	CASSQDLVGTSGTDEQFF	TGCGCCAGCAGCCAAGATTTAGTCGGGACTAGCGGGACCGATGAGCAGTTCTTC
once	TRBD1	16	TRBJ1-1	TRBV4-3	CASSQSWTGEDTEAFF	TGCGCCAGCAGCCAATCTTGGACAGGGGAAGACACTGAAGCTTTCTTT
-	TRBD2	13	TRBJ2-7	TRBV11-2	CASSWGLAYEQYF	TGTGCCAGCAGCTGGGGACTAGCCTACGAGCAGTACTTC
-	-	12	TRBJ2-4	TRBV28	CASSSLREAAGF	TGTGCCAGCAGTTCCCTCCGAGAGGCGGCCGGATTC
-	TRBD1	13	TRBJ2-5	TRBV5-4	CASSLTGEETQYF	TGTGCCAGCAGCTTGACAGGGGAAGAGACCCAGTACTTC
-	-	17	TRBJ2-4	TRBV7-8	CASSSLIQGGTKNIQYF	TGTGCCAGCAGCTCCCTAATACAGGGCGGCACGAAAAACATTCAGTACTTC
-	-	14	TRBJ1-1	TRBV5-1	CASSLSQGSTEAFF	TGCGCCAGCAGCTTGAGTCAGGGGAGCACTGAAGCTTTCTTT
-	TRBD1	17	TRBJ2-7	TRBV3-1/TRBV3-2	CASSPSEVTGSWYEQYF	TGTGCCAGCAGCCCTTCGGAGGTGACAGGGTCGTGGTACGAGCAGTACTTC
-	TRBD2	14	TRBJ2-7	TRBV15	CATSRGSGAYEQYF	TGTGCCACCAGCAGAGGGAGCGGGGCCTACGAGCAGTACTTC
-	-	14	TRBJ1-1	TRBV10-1	CASSEAPDSPEAFF	TGCGCCAGCAGTGAAGCCCCGGACAGCCCTGAAGCTTTCTTT
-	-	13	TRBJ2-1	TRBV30	CALDRRFSDEQFF	TGTGCCTTGGACAGACGCTTTTCGGATGAGCAGTTCTTC
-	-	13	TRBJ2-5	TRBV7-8	CASIQTGFQTQYF	TGTGCCAGCATCCAGACAGGATTTCAGACCCAGTACTTC
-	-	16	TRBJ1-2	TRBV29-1	CSVDRNSRGLAYGYTF	TGCAGCGTTGATCGCAACTCCAGGGGCCTAGCCTATGGCTACACCTTC
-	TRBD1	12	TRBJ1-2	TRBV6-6	CASSYMDRDYTF	TGTGCCAGCAGTTACATGGACAGGGACTACACCTTC
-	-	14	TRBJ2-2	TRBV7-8	CASTLSRVVGELFF	TGTGCCAGCACCCTGTCCAGGGTTGTCGGGGAGCTGTTTTTT
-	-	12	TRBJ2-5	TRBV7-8	CASSLAAETQYF	TGTGCCAGCAGCTTAGCTGCGGAGACCCAGTACTTC